Below, 9 T cell receptor beta chains from the same sample are listed, as sequenced in a study of PD-1 blockade in classical Hodgkin lymphoma. With no exception, relapse followed autologous stem cell transplantation in all patients, and brentuximab vedotin exposure varied. Method: immunoSEQ multiplex PCR; TCRdb's copy keeps in-frame clones and lacks some. The repertoire holds around 28,000 clones, with 83% as singletons. This specimen consisted of peripheral blood mononuclear cells (PBMCs), obtained before the second cycle of nivolumab. These receptors originate from a human donor with classical Hodgkin lymphoma.

The chain is built from TRBV30 and TRBJ2-3; the D gene could be TRBD1 or TRBD2 (6 bases each). The CDR3 sequence is 13 residues long. V dropped 3 bases and J dropped 4 bases, with 11 bases sitting between them. Germline CDR1 reads GTSNPN; CDR2 reads SVGIG (reference sequence). The CDR3 DNA follows: TGTGCCTGGAGGGCGAGGGGGGCAGATACGCAGTATTTT. Translated: CAWRARGADTQYF.

The chain couples TRBV9 to TRBJ1-2, with unresolved D. Germline CDR1 reads SGDLS; CDR2 reads YYNGEE. This CDR3 has 16 amino acids. Trimming shortened V by 4 bases and J by 0 bases, and 16 bases separated the two germline ends. CDR3 protein: CASSNPRDKANYGYTF. In DNA, the CDR3 is TGTGCCAGCAGCAACCCCCGCGATAAGGCTAACTATGGCTACACCTTC.

This rearrangement joins TRBV7-9 to TRBJ1-3; TRBD1 agrees at 10 bases. Germline loops: CDR1 SEHNR, CDR2 FQNEAQ (reference sequence). Unmatched junction bases numbered 6, after V lost 1 base and J lost 3 bases. The CDR3 has 17 amino acids. CDR3 loop: CASSLEDRGTFGNTIYF. As DNA, the CDR3 is TGTGCCAGCAGCTTAGAGGACAGGGGGACCTTTGGAAACACCATATATTTT.

This rearrangement joins TRBV15 to TRBJ2-1, with D tentatively TRBD1 or TRBD2 (7 bases each). Germline V gene lookup returns CDR1 LNHNV and CDR2 YYDKDF (reference sequence). There are 15 residues in the CDR3. V gave up 5 bases and J gave up 7 bases, with 18 bases separating them. This chain's CDR3 is CATSSQGGRGNEQFF. The CDR3 DNA reads as TGTGCCACCAGCTCCCAGGGGGGGCGCGGGAATGAGCAGTTCTTC.

The V gene is TRBV6-5, the J gene TRBJ1-5; no clear D gene. Germline V gene lookup returns CDR1 MNHEY and CDR2 SVGAGI. The CDR3 length is 13 residues. With 2 bases removed from V and 8 bases from J, the gap between germline ends came to 10 bases. CDR3 nucleotides: TGTGCCAGCAGTTACAGGCCGTTGGAGCCCCAGCATTTT. It specifies CASSYRPLEPQHF.

About this clone itself: Mismatch with germline at one junction end may stem from a read error. J is TRBJ1-4 and V is TRBV5-3, with D hard to call. TRBV5-3 is treated as an ORF (open reading frame) with a function not yet certain. The CDR3 is made up of 12 amino acids. CDR3 in DNA: TGTGCCAGCAGCTTCTTTGAGGATCAGCTGTTTTTT. Translated, it gives CASSFFEDQLFF.

The rearrangement joins TRBV14 to TRBJ2-3; no clear D. CDR3 length: 14 amino acids. Trimming stripped 4 bases from V and 2 bases from J, with 10 bases between. From germline, CDR1 is SGHDN and CDR2 FVKESK. In nucleotides, the CDR3 is TGTGCCAGCAGCCTGGGATCGTTCACAGATACGCAGTATTTT. Encoded protein: CASSLGSFTDTQYF.

This clone was counted a few times. The CDR3 DNA is TGTGCCAGCAGTTTTACAGGGATAGGCTACACCTTC. It encodes CASSFTGIGYTF. The chain is built from TRBV28 and TRBJ1-2; maybe TRBD1 (6 bases). V lost 3 bases, J lost 8 bases, and 10 bases lay in between. Germline V gene data show CDR1 as MDHEN and CDR2 as SYDVKM. The CDR3 extends over 12 amino acids.

The chain uses TRBV12-5 and TRBJ2-1; maybe TRBD2 (6 bases). There are 14 residues in the CDR3. With 7 bases removed from V and 3 bases from J, the gap between germline ends came to 13 bases. Per germline, CDR1 LGHNT and CDR2 FRNRAP. CDR3 amino acids: CASAVQGLYNEQFF. The CDR3 nucleotides read TGTGCTAGTGCCGTGCAGGGACTCTACAATGAGCAGTTCTTC.